Below, 3 T cell receptor beta chains from the same sample are listed, as sequenced in a study of blood T cell repertoires in COVID-19. Data came from immunoSEQ multiplex PCR; TCRdb stores just in-frame clones and leaves some out. The sample includes around 300,000 clones, roughly 86% of them seen just once. Specimen: peripheral blood. The origin of the receptors is a man aged 18-30 years with active or convalescent COVID-19.

The CDR3 DNA reads as TGTGCCAGCAGCTGGGCGGGGGGGCGCACAGATACGCAGTATTTT. Translating it yields CASSWAGGRTDTQYF. The chain is built from TRBV5-4 and TRBJ2-3; TRBD2 matches 9 bases. This CDR3 contains 15 residues. V trimming: 3 bases; J trimming: 1 base; junction bases outside the gene matches: 3. CDR1 is SGHNT and CDR2 is YYREEE in the germline V gene (reference sequence).

This clone was detected only a few times. The rearrangement links TRBV4-1 to TRBJ1-1; D is perhaps TRBD1 (6 bases). Germline V gives CDR1 MGHRA, CDR2 YSYEKL. The CDR3 extends over 14 amino acids. The V and J ends lost 6 bases and 1 base respectively, with 12 bases between them. Here the CDR3 DNA reads TGCGCCAGCAGGGGTTTGGACAGGAACACTGAAGCTTTCTTT. Amino acids: CASRGLDRNTEAFF.

V gene TRBV5-1 combines with J gene TRBJ2-1, with D possibly TRBD1 on 5 matching bases. The ends were cut back, 4 bases at V and 8 bases at J, with 13 bases in the middle. Germline CDR1 reads SGHRS; CDR2 reads YFSETQ. CDR3 length: 13 residues. The CDR3 nucleotides read TGCGCCAGCAGCACCCAGGGTACCGATGAGCAGTTCTTC. Translated, it gives CASSTQGTDEQFF.